The following is a TCR beta chain sequence with its context. These data come from a study of cytomegalovirus exposure and HLA in healthy donors. V was pared by 9 bases and J by 10 bases, with 19 bases between. Per the germline V gene, CDR1 is ENHRY and CDR2 is SYGVKD. The CDR3 extends over 14 amino acids. PCR involved 60 Vbeta and 13 Jbeta primers. The assay was immunoSEQ multiplex PCR, and TCRdb's table has in-frame clones only and misses some. Altogether tens of thousands of clones are present, 65% to 80% being singletons, with the ten largest covering 6% to 7%. This TCR was recovered from a man between 25 and 39 years old in good health and CMV-seropositive. The sample was PBMCs. The chain is built from TRBV10-3 and TRBJ1-6; tentative D call: TRBD1 (5 bases). The CDR3 DNA follows: TGTGCCATACAACCGGGCCCGGGGGGATCACCCCTCCACTTT. Protein: CAIQPGPGGSPLHF.